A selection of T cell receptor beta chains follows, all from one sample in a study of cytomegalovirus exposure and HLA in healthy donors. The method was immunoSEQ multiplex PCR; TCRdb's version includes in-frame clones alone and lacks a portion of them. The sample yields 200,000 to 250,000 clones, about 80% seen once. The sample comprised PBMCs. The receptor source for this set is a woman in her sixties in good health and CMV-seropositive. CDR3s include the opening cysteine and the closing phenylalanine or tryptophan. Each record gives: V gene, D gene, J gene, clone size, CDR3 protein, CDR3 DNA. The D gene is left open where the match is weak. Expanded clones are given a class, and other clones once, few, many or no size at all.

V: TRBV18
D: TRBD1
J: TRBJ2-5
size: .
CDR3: CASSPPPTGGAFDGETQYF
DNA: TGTGCCAGCTCACCACCCCCCACAGGGGGCGCGTTTGACGGAGAGACCCAGTACTTC

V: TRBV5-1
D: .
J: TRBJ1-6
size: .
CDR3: CASSFRATTTGDNSPLHF
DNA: TGCGCCAGCAGCTTCCGGGCAACGACAACAGGCGATAATTCACCCCTCCACTTT

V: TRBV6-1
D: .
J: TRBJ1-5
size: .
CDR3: CASSEAGTGHQPQHF
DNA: TGTGCCAGCAGTGAAGCTGGCACAGGCCATCAGCCCCAGCATTTT

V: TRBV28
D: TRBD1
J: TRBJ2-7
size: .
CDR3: CASSPRGDWDRAYEQYF
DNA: TGTGCCAGCAGTCCACGGGGAGATTGGGACAGGGCCTACGAGCAGTACTTC

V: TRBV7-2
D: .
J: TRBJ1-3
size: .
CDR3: CASSLVTGSGNTIYF
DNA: TGTGCCAGCAGCTTAGTAACGGGCTCTGGAAACACCATATATTTT

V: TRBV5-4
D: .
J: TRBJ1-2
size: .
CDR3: CASSLDSYGYTF
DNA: TGTGCCAGCAGCTTGGACAGCTATGGCTACACCTTC

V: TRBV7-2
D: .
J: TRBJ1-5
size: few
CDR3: CASSLVGGLDQPQHF
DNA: TGTGCCAGCAGCTTAGTCGGGGGTCTTGATCAGCCCCAGCATTTT

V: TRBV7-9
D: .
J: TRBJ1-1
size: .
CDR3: CSSTRTVSTEAFF
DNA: TGTTCCAGCACCCGGACAGTGAGCACTGAAGCTTTCTTT

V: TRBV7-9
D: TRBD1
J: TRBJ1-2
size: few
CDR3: CASSFGQGARTGYTF
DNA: TGTGCCAGCAGCTTCGGACAGGGGGCACGCACGGGCTACACCTTC

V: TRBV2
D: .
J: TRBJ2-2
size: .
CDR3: CASSDQGPNTGELFF
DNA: TGTGCCAGCAGTGACCAGGGTCCGAACACCGGGGAGCTGTTTTTT

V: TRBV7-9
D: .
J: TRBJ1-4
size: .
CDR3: CASSLTGANEKLFF
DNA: TGTGCCAGCAGCTTAACGGGGGCTAATGAAAAACTGTTTTTT

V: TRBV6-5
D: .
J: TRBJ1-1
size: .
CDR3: CAIYSSHYTEAFF
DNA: TGTGCCATCTATTCATCCCACTACACTGAAGCTTTCTTT

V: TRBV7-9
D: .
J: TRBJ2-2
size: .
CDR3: CASSLYWRAGNTGELFF
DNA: TGTGCCAGCAGCTTATATTGGAGGGCAGGGAACACCGGGGAGCTGTTTTTT

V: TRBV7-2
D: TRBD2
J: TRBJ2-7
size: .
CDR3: CASSFNSGGAYEQYF
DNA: TGTGCCAGCAGCTTTAATAGCGGGGGGGCCTACGAGCAGTACTTC

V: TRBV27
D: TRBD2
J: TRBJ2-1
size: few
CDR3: CASNKGTSFYNEQFF
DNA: TGTGCCAGCAACAAAGGGACTAGCTTCTACAATGAGCAGTTCTTC

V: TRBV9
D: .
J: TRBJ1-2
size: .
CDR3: CASSPQVSNYGYTF
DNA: TGTGCCAGCAGCCCCCAGGTTTCTAACTATGGCTACACCTTC

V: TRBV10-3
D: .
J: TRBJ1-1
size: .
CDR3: CAISERGLVTEAFF
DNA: TGTGCCATCAGTGAAAGGGGTTTGGTCACTGAAGCTTTCTTT

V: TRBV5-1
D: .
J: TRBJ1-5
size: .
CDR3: CASSLQGVDQPQHF
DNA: TGCGCCAGCAGCTTGCAAGGGGTTGACCAGCCCCAGCATTTT

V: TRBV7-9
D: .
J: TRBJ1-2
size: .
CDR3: CASSPFTGYFGYTF
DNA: TGTGCCAGCAGCCCATTCACAGGGTATTTTGGCTACACCTTC

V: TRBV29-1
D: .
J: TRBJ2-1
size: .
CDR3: CSVNQGIREQFF
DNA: TGCAGCGTAAATCAGGGAATCCGGGAGCAGTTCTTC

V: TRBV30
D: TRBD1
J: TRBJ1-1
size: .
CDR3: CAWINTGGFWNTEAFF
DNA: TGTGCCTGGATTAACACAGGGGGCTTTTGGAACACTGAAGCTTTCTTT

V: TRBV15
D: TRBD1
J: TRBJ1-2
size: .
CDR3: CATSRDRGGTSYGYTF
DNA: TGTGCCACCAGCAGAGATAGAGGGGGCACTAGCTATGGCTACACCTTC

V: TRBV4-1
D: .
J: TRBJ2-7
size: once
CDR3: CASSQAIAAKSRKDIYEQYF
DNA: TGCGCCAGCAGCCAAGCCATCGCAGCGAAAAGTCGAAAAGATATCTACGAGCAGTACTTC

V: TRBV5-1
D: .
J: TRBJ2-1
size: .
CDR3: CASSSYGDTRGASYNEQFF
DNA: TGCGCCAGCAGCTCCTATGGGGACACTCGGGGAGCTTCCTACAATGAGCAGTTCTTC

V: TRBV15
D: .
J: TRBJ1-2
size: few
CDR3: CATSTDSYGYTF
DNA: TGTGCCACCAGCACCGACAGCTATGGCTACACCTTC

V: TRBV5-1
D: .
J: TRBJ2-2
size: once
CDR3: CASSLAEYPGELFF
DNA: TGCGCCAGCAGCTTGGCCGAGTATCCCGGGGAGCTGTTTTTT

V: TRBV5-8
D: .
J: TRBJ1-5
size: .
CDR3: CASSLQGNQPQHF
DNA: TGTGCCAGCAGCTTACAGGGTAATCAGCCCCAGCATTTT

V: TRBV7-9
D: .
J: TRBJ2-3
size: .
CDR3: CASSLALTATSTDTQYF
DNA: TGTGCCAGCAGCTTAGCGCTAACTGCCACGAGCACAGATACGCAGTATTTT

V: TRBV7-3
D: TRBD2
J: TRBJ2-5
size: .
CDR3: CASSSTSGGIVETQYF
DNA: TGTGCCAGCAGCTCGACTAGCGGGGGGATAGTGGAGACCCAGTACTTC

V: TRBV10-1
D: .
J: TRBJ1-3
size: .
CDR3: CASMGGSGNTIYF
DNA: TGCGCCAGCATGGGGGGCTCTGGAAACACCATATATTTT

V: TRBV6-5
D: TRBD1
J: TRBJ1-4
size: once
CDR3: CASSYRQGATNEKLFF
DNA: TGTGCCAGCAGTTACCGACAGGGAGCAACTAATGAAAAACTGTTTTTT

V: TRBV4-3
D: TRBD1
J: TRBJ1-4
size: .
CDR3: CASSQDLFLGQSNEKLFF
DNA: TGCGCCAGCAGCCAAGATCTTTTCTTGGGACAGTCTAATGAAAAACTGTTTTTT

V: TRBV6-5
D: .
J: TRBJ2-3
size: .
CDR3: CASRQGYTDTQYF
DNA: TGTGCCAGCAGACAGGGATACACAGATACGCAGTATTTT

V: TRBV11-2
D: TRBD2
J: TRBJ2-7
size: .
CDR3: CASSSPGGSSYEQYF
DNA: TGTGCCAGCAGCTCCCCCGGGGGGAGCTCCTACGAGCAGTACTTC

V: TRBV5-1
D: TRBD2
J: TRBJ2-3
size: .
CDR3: CASSLGAGGGYTQYF
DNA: TGCGCCAGCAGCTTGGGAGCGGGGGGCGGGTATACGCAGTATTTT

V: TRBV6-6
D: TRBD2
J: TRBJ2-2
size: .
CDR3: CATEKGLAGHTGELFF
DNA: TGTGCCACCGAAAAGGGACTAGCGGGACACACCGGGGAGCTGTTTTTT

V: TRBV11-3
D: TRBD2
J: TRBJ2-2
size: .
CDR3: CASSSLAVNTGELFF
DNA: TGTGCCAGCAGCAGCCTAGCGGTCAACACCGGGGAGCTGTTTTTT

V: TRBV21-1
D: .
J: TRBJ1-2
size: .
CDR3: CASSKGPEPRDSRGYTF
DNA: TGTGCCAGCAGCAAAGGACCCGAGCCGAGGGACAGCCGCGGCTACACCTTC

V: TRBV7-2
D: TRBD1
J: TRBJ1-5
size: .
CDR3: CASSAQGAHSNQPQHF
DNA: TGTGCCAGCAGCGCACAGGGGGCGCATAGCAATCAGCCCCAGCATTTT

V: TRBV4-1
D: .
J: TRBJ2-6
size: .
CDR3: CASSQEASWGANVLTF
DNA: TGCGCCAGCAGCCAAGAGGCTTCGTGGGGGGCCAACGTCCTGACTTTC

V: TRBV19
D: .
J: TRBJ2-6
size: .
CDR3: CASSPARGYGANVLTF
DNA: TGTGCCAGTAGTCCCGCCAGGGGATATGGGGCCAACGTCCTGACTTTC

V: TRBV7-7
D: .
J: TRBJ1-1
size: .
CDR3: CASSLAENTEAFF
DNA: TGTGCCAGCAGCCTCGCAGAGAACACTGAAGCTTTCTTT

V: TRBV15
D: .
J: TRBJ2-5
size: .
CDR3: CATSSPTSGTSGATTQYF
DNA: TGTGCCACCAGCTCCCCTACCTCCGGGACAAGCGGAGCCACGACCCAGTACTTC

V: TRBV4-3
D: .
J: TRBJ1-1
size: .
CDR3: CASSLLGSNTEAFF
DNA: TGCGCCAGCAGCCTATTGGGGAGTAACACTGAAGCTTTCTTT

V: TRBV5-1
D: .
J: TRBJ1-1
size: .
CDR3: CASSPSGPWAGAFF
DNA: TGCGCCAGCAGCCCCTCTGGTCCATGGGCGGGAGCTTTCTTT

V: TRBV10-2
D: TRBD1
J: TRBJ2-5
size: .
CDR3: CASKLAGGSQETQYF
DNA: TGCGCCAGCAAACTGGCAGGGGGCTCTCAAGAGACCCAGTACTTC

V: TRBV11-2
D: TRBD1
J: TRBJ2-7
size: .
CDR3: CASSPGTGRIGSSYEQYF
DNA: TGTGCCAGCAGCCCAGGGACAGGGAGAATTGGGAGCTCCTACGAGCAGTACTTC

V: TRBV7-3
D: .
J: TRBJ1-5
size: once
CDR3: CASSPWGGPGQPQHF
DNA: TGTGCCAGCAGCCCTTGGGGGGGGCCAGGTCAGCCCCAGCATTTT

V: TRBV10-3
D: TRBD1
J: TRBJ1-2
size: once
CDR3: CAISRQGSYGYTF
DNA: TGTGCCATCAGTAGACAGGGGAGCTATGGCTACACCTTC

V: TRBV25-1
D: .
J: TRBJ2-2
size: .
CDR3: CASSVGVQIGELFF
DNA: TGTGCCAGCAGTGTCGGGGTCCAGATCGGGGAGCTGTTTTTT

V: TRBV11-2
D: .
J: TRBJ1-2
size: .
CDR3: CASSLDSRQVYGYTF
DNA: TGTGCCAGCAGCTTAGATTCAAGACAGGTTTATGGCTACACCTTC

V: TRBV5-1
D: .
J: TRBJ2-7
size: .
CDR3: CASSSVGGALYEQYF
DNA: TGCGCCAGCAGCTCGGTAGGGGGGGCTCTCTACGAGCAGTACTTC

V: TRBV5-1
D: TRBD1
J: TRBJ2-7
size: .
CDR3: CASSPTGSTHEQYF
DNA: TGCGCCAGCAGCCCGACAGGGTCCACCCACGAGCAGTACTTC

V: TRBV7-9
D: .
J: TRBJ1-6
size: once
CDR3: CASSSGQDNSPLHF
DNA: TGTGCCAGCAGCTCGGGACAAGATAATTCACCCCTCCACTTT

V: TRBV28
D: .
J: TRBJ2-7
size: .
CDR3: CASSQGSYEQYF
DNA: TGTGCCAGCAGTCAGGGCTCCTACGAGCAGTACTTC